This TCR beta chain was documented in a study of beta chain features in type 1 diabetes. Points from the study as a whole: In all four CD4+ subsets, TCRB CDR3 length was significantly, moderately reduced in type 1 diabetes. Patients with type 1 diabetes carried fewer insertions and had more deletions at their VDJ junctions.

With regard to this clone: What it recognizes is unknown. Other DNA sequences in the same sample also yield this CDR3.

As every portion of the isolated RNA was reverse transcribed, the sequencing read expressed TCRB transcripts. Profiling relied on immunoSEQ multiplex PCR, and the TCRdb table lists in-frame clones only, not all of them. The repertoire holds around 340,000 clones, with around 9% as singletons. Naive, central memory, regulatory and stem cell-like memory cells within the CD4+ compartment were sorted using CD45RO/CCR7/CD25/CD127/CD95/CD27. Trimming left V 3 bases short and J 2 bases short, with 9 bases between. Germline CDR1 and CDR2: SGHTA and FQGNSA. The CDR3 sequence is 14 residues long. The sequence derives from a man aged 25-45 years with type 1 diabetes. The specimen sequenced was central memory CD4+ T cells from blood. The chain employs TRBV7-2 and TRBJ2-3; D is undetermined. CDR3 bases: TGTGCCAGCAGCTTGGGCCTCCTCACAGATACGCAGTATTTT. It encodes CASSLGLLTDTQYF.